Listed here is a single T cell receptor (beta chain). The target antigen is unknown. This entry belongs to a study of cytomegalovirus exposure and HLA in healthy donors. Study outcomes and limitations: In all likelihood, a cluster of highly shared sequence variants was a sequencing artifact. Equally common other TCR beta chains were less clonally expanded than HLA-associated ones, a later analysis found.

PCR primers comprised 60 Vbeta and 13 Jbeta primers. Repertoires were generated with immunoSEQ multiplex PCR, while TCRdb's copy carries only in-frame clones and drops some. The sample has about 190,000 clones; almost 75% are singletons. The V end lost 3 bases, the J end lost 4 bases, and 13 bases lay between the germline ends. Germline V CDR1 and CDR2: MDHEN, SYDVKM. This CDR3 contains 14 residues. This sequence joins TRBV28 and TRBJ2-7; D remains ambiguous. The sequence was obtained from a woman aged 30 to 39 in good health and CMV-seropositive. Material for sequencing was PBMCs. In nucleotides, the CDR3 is TGTGCCAGCAGTTTGCGGCTAGACCTATACGAGCAGTACTTC. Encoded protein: CASSLRLDLYEQYF.